The clone carrying this T cell receptor beta chain turned up a few times. Trimming took 1 base from V and 4 from J, leaving 11 bases between them. Germline CDR1 and CDR2: SQVTM and ANQGSEA. This CDR3 region has 14 residues. The data are from a study of blood T cells in healthy people across ages. A second PCR of about 6 to 11 cycles used a sample-barcoded 5' primer and a J-beta primer mix. MiXCR, applied by TCRdb to the 5' RACE reads, yields one record per CDR3 protein. The sample carries about 630,000 distinct CDR3 sequences, 20% to 25% recorded once. The receptor was derived from a man aged 65-85 years in good health. The V and J genes are TRBV29-1 and TRBJ2-1; tentatively, D is TRBD2 (7 bases). Source material: blood. CDR3 sequence reads: CSVEGGGGYNEQFF. As DNA, the CDR3 is TGCAGCGTTGAAGGGGGAGGGGGGTACAATGAGCAGTTCTTC.